This record looks at one T cell receptor beta chain sequence and its context. The ends were cut back, 6 bases at V and 0 bases at J, with 9 bases in the middle. Germline V gene sequence: CDR1 MNHEY, CDR2 SVGAGI. CDR3 length: 14 amino acids. This record belongs to a study of blood T cell repertoires in COVID-19. On the study more broadly: Sites across the United States, Italy and Spain contributed samples from acute and convalescent COVID-19. T cells, B-cell-depleted T cells, or PBMCs provided the cDNA or gDNA that served as material.

Original analysis: Using reference gene primer amplification, nucleated cell counts were estimated. Measured with immunoSEQ multiplex PCR; TCRdb has only the in-frame clones, and not every one. The D gene and trimming were derived from the DNA, and the V and J assignments and clone size from that table. The sample has about 250,000 clones; about 90% are singletons. The specimen sequenced was peripheral blood. The receptor's source is a man aged 18 to 29 with active or convalescent COVID-19. The chain couples TRBV6-5 to TRBJ1-3, with D unresolved. CDR3 DNA sequence: TGTGCCAGCAGCGACCCAGGCTCTGGAAACACCATATATTTT. It codes for CASSDPGSGNTIYF.